These T cell receptor beta chains were read from a single sample in a study of T cells in Graves' hyperthyroidism and ophthalmopathy. TCRdb independently ran MiXCR on the multiplex PCR reads; one entry per CDR3 protein. The repertoire holds around 600,000 distinct CDR3 sequences, with 15% to 18% as singletons. Sequences were obtained from blood. These receptors came from a woman aged 25-40 years with Graves' hyperthyroidism. Both conserved end residues are part of each CDR3. D genes are given only for firm matches. Size is stated for part of the rows, as once, few or many counts, or as a class when the clone is expanded.

many,TRBJ2-3,.,TRBV7-9,TGTGCCAGCAGCTTCTTAAGGATCCAAACGGCAGATACGCAGTATTTT,CASSFLRIQTADTQYF
few,TRBJ2-1,TRBD2,TRBV24-1,TGTGCCACCAGCCATAGCGGGAATGAGCAGTTCTTC,CATSHSGNEQFF
many,TRBJ2-3,.,TRBV18,TGTGCCAGCTCACGCGGGACTAGCACAGATACGCAGTATTTT,CASSRGTSTDTQYF
few,TRBJ1-4,.,TRBV19,TGTGCCAGTAGCCACCACATGGGGAGTCTTAATGAAAAACTGTTTTTT,CASSHHMGSLNEKLFF
few,TRBJ2-1,TRBD2,TRBV19,TGTGCCAGTAGTTCCCGTCTAGCGGAGCCCACACCTTACAATGAGCAGTTCTTC,CASSSRLAEPTPYNEQFF
many,TRBJ2-5,.,TRBV6-2/TRBV6-3,TGTGCCAGCAGTTACACGGGGCTCCGGTGGGAGACCCAGTACTTC,CASSYTGLRWETQYF
many,TRBJ2-5,.,TRBV28,TGTGCCAGCGGGGAGGAGAGGGAGGAGACCCAGTACTTC,CASGEEREETQYF
few,TRBJ2-1,.,TRBV19,TGTGCCAGTAGTATCGCTACGGGCGATGAGCAGTTCTTC,CASSIATGDEQFF
.,TRBJ1-5,.,TRBV6-1,TGTGCCAGCAGCCTACAGGTGTCAGGCCTATATAGCAATCAGCCCCAGCATTTT,CASSLQVSGLYSNQPQHF
few,TRBJ2-1,.,TRBV12-3/TRBV12-4,TGTGCCAGCAGAACCTCAGGACTAAACTACAATGAGCAGTTCTTC,CASRTSGLNYNEQFF
few,TRBJ2-2,.,TRBV19,TGTGCCAGTAGGGTTAGCTCGACCCGATACACCGGGGAGCTGTTTTTT,CASRVSSTRYTGELFF
many,TRBJ2-1,TRBD2,TRBV28,TGTGCCAGCAGTTTGGATCGTTTAGGCGGGACTAGCGGGAGGGGCACCTACAATGAGCAGTTCTTC,CASSLDRLGGTSGRGTYNEQFF
.,TRBJ1-2,.,TRBV20-1,TGCAGTGCCCGGGCCAGGACGAGGAACTATGGCTACACCTTC,CSARARTRNYGYTF
many,TRBJ1-2,.,TRBV5-1,TGCGCCAGCAGCTTGCGGGACTCTAACTATGGCTACACCTTC,CASSLRDSNYGYTF
.,TRBJ1-1,.,TRBV10-3,TGTGCCATCATGGACAGTAACACTGAAGCTTTCTTT,CAIMDSNTEAFF
.,TRBJ2-7,.,TRBV9,TGTGCCAGCAGCGTAGGGTCAGGGTCCAGCTCCTACGAGCAGTACTTC,CASSVGSGSSSYEQYF
many,TRBJ1-1,.,TRBV2,TGTGCCAGCATGCGACGTTCGTCTTCTGCGAACACTGAAGCTTTCTTT,CASMRRSSSANTEAFF
.,TRBJ2-3,TRBD1,TRBV27,TGTGCCAGCAGACTGACAGGGATCTCAGATACGCAGTATTTT,CASRLTGISDTQYF
many,TRBJ1-5,.,TRBV3-1,TGTGCCAGCAGCCATAATGTCAATCAGCCCCAGCATTTT,CASSHNVNQPQHF
few,TRBJ1-1,.,TRBV9,TGTGCCAGCAGCGCGCACTCGGGCACTGAAGCTTTCTTT,CASSAHSGTEAFF
many,TRBJ1-2,.,TRBV20-1,TGCAGTGCTAGACAGGGCTTCTTCGGCTATGGCTACACCTTC,CSARQGFFGYGYTF
.,TRBJ2-1,TRBD2,TRBV7-9,TGTGCCAGCAGTCAAGCGGCGGGAGCCCGCCTCAATGAGCAGTTCTTC,CASSQAAGARLNEQFF
.,TRBJ2-1,.,TRBV20-1,TGCAGTGCTAACCAGGGCCTGTCTCACTCCTACAATGAGCAGTTCTTC,CSANQGLSHSYNEQFF
many,TRBJ2-1,.,TRBV11-1,TGTGCCAGCAGCCAGAGGACAACCAACAATGAGCAGTTCTTC,CASSQRTTNNEQFF
many,TRBJ2-3,TRBD2,TRBV30,TGTGCCTGGAGGGGACTAGCGTTTGTAGATACGCAGTATTTT,CAWRGLAFVDTQYF
many,TRBJ1-1,.,TRBV5-1,TGCGCCAGCAGCTTCGACATGGCCCCGAACACTGAAGCTTTCTTT,CASSFDMAPNTEAFF
many,TRBJ2-2,.,TRBV11-3,TGTGCCAGCAGCCCCCGGCTAGCCACGAACACCGGGGAGCTGTTTTTT,CASSPRLATNTGELFF
.,TRBJ1-5,.,TRBV5-6,TGTGCCAGCAGCTTGGGCGCTGGGTGGCCCCAGCATTTT,CASSLGAGWPQHF
few,TRBJ2-1,TRBD2,TRBV6-1,TGTGCCAGCAGTCTTGGACTAGCGGGATCGTTTGAGCAGTTCTTC,CASSLGLAGSFEQFF
many,TRBJ1-2,.,TRBV10-3,TGTGCCATCAGTGAACCGAGGACAGTCACCTATGGCTACACCTTC,CAISEPRTVTYGYTF
many,TRBJ2-3,.,TRBV9,TGTGCCAGCAGCGCCGGGACTCTAGGCATGGATACGCAGTATTTT,CASSAGTLGMDTQYF
few,TRBJ2-7,.,TRBV7-9,TGTGCCAGCAGCTTAGAAACACGCCTCGGTTTAGGGATCTCTGACGAGCAGTACTTC,CASSLETRLGLGISDEQYF
many,TRBJ1-5,.,TRBV12-3/TRBV12-4,TGTGCCAGCCTTCCCCCAGGGAATAGCAATCAGCCCCAGCATTTT,CASLPPGNSNQPQHF
many,TRBJ2-3,.,TRBV3-1,TGTGCCAGCAGCCAAGCAGCAGATACGCAGTATTTT,CASSQAADTQYF
few,TRBJ2-1,TRBD2,TRBV12-3/TRBV12-4,TGTGCCAGCAGTTTACTAGCGGGAGACGTAGATGAGCAGTTCTTC,CASSLLAGDVDEQFF
.,TRBJ1-1,.,TRBV15,TGTGCCACCAGCAGAGTGGGGGATACTGAAGCTTTCTTT,CATSRVGDTEAFF
.,TRBJ2-7,.,TRBV9,TGTGCCAGCAGCGTAGGGGTAGCTAGTACCTACGAGCAGTACTTC,CASSVGVASTYEQYF
few,TRBJ1-2,.,TRBV12-5,TGTGCTAGTGGTGGGCCACCAGAGGACGGGAACTATGGCTACACCTTC,CASGGPPEDGNYGYTF
many,TRBJ2-7,.,TRBV20-1,TGCAGTGCTAGATGGCAGGCGCGGGACGAGCAGTACTTC,CSARWQARDEQYF
.,TRBJ1-2,TRBD1,TRBV7-2,TGTGCCAGCAGCACAGATCAGGGGGAATTTTATGGCTACACCTTC,CASSTDQGEFYGYTF
.,TRBJ1-1,.,TRBV9,TGTGCCAGCAGCCCAGAGGGTTGGGACCCCACTGAAGCTTTCTTT,CASSPEGWDPTEAFF
many,TRBJ2-3,TRBD2,TRBV20-1,TGCAGTGCTAGTCCGACTAGCGCCCGCACAGATACGCAGTATTTT,CSASPTSARTDTQYF
.,TRBJ2-7,TRBD2,TRBV20-1,TGCAGTGCTAGACTAGCGGGAGGGGACTACGAGCAGTACTTC,CSARLAGGDYEQYF
many,TRBJ2-2,TRBD2,TRBV7-3,TGTGCCAGCAGCTTACGTCGCGGGAGAGCGAACACCGGGGAGCTGTTTTTT,CASSLRRGRANTGELFF
few,TRBJ2-7,.,TRBV4-2,TGTGCCAGCAGCCAAGATCTGCCCAGCGGATACGAGCAGTACTTC,CASSQDLPSGYEQYF
once,TRBJ2-1,.,TRBV7-2,TGTGCCAGCAGCGCCGGAAACTCCTACAATGAGCAGTTCTTC,CASSAGNSYNEQFF